This T cell receptor beta chain was documented in a study of CD8 T cells in Susac syndrome. CD8+ and CD4+ T cells taken from blood had their TCR beta sequenced. Trimming pared 1 base from V and 8 bases from J, leaving 17 bases between. Germline CDR1 SGHTA, CDR2 FQGNSA. CDR3 size: 15 residues. Reverse transcription used about 0.45 to 1 ug RNA and random hexamers. Across 54 Vbeta and 13 Jbeta, TCR beta CDR3 was amplified with immunoSEQ multiplex PCR. TCRdb ran MiXCR on the immunoSEQ multiplex PCR reads and lists one entry per CDR3 protein. The sample yields about 150,000 distinct CDR3 sequences, approximately 94% seen once.

The chain uses TRBV7-2 and TRBJ2-5, with D perhaps matching TRBD2 (7 bases). Sequenced material: CD4+ T cells from PBMCs. The clonotype originates from a human donor in good health. The chain's CDR3 is CASSLEGGEQETQYF. The CDR3 DNA is TGTGCCAGCAGCTTAGAAGGGGGGGAGCAGGAAACCCAGTACTTC.